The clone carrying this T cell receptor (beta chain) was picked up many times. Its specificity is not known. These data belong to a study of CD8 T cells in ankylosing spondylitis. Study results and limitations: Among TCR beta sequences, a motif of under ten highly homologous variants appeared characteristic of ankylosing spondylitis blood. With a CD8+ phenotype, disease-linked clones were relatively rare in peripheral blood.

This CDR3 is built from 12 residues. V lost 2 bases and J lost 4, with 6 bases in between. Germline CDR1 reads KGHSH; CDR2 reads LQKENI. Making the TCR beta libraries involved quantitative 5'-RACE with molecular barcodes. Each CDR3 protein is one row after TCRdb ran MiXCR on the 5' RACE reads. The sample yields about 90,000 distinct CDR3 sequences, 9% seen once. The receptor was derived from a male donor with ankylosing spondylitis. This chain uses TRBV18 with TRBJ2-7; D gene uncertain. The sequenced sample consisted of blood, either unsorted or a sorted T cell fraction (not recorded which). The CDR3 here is CASSPIAYEQYF. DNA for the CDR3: TGTGCCAGCTCACCAATCGCATACGAGCAGTACTTC.